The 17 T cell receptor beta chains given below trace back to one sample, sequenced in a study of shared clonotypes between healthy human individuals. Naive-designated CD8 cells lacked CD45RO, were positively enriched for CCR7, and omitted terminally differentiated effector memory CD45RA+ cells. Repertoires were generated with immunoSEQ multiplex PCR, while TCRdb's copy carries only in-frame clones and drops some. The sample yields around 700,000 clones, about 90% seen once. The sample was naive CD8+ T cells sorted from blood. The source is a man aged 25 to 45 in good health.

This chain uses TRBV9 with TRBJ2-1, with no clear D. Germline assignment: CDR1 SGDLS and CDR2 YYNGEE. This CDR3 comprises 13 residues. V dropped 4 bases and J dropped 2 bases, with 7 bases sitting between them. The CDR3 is CASSPTPYNEQFF. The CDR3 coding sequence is TGTGCCAGCAGCCCCACTCCCTACAATGAGCAGTTCTTC.

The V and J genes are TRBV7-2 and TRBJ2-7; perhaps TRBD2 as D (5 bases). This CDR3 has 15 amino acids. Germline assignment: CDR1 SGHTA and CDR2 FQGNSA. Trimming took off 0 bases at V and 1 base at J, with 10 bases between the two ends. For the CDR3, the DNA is TGTGCCAGCAGCTTAGCGCCGGGGTCTTCCTACGAGCAGTACTTC. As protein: CASSLAPGSSYEQYF.

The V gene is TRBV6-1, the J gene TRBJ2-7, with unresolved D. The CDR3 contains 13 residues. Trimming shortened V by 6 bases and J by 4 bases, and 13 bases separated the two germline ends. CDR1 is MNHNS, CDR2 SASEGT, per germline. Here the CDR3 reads CASRKGPGYEQYF. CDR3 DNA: TGTGCCAGCAGAAAGGGCCCGGGTTACGAGCAGTACTTC.

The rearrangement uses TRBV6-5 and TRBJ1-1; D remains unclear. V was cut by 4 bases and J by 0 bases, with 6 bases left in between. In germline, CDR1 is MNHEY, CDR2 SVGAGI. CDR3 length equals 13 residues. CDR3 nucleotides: TGTGCCAGCAGTTCCGGAGTGAACACTGAAGCTTTCTTT. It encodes CASSSGVNTEAFF.

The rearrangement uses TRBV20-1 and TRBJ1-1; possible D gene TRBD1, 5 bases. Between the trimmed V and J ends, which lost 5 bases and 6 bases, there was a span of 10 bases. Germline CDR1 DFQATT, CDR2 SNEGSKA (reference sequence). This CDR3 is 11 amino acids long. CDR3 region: CSAYRLAEAFF. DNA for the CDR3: TGCAGTGCTTACAGGCTCGCTGAAGCTTTCTTT.

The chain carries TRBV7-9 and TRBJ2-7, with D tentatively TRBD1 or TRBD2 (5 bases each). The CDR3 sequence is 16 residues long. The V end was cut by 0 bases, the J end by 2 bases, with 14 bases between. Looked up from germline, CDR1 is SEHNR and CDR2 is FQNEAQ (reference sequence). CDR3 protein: CASSLALGVRAYEQYF. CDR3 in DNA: TGTGCCAGCAGCTTAGCTTTGGGGGTCCGTGCCTACGAGCAGTACTTC.

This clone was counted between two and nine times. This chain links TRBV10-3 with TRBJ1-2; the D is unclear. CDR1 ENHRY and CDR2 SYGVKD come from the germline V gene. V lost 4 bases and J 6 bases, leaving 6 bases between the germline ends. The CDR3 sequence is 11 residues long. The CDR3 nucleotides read TGTGCCATCAGTGGGTTGCATGGCTACACCTTC. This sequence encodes CAISGLHGYTF.

Written as DNA, the CDR3 is TGTGCCAGCAGCAGGGGGGACAGGGGATACTACGAGCAGTACTTC. Protein product: CASSRGDRGYYEQYF. The V gene is TRBV7-9, the J gene TRBJ2-7; 10 bases line up with TRBD1. Trimming removed 5 bases from V and 3 bases from J; junction bases left unmatched: 7. Germline-derived CDR1 and CDR2 are SEHNR and FQNEAQ (reference sequence). The CDR3 has 15 residues.

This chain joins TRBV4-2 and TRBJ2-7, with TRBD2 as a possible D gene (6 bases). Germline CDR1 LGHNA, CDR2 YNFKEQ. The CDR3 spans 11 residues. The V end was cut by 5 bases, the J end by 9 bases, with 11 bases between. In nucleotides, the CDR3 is TGTGCCAGCAGCTTGGGACTGGGGCAGTACTTC. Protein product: CASSLGLGQYF.

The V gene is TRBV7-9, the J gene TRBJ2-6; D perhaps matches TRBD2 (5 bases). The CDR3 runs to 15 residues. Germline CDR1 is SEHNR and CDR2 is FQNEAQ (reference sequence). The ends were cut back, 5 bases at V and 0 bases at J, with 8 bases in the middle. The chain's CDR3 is CASSNRDSGANVLTF. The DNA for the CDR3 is TGTGCCAGCAGCAACCGGGACTCTGGGGCCAACGTCCTGACTTTC.

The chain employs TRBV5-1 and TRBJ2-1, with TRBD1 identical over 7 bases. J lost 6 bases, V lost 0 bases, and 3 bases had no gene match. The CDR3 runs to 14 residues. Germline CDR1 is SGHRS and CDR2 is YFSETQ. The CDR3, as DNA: TGCGCCAGCAGCTTGGGGGCAGGGGGCAATGAGCAGTTCTTC. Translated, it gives CASSLGAGGNEQFF.

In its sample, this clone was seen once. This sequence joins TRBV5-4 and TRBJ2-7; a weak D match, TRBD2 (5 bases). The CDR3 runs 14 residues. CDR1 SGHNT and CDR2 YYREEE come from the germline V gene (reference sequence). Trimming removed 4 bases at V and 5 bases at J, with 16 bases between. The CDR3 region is CASSLVPTRDEQYF. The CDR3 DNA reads TGTGCCAGCAGCCTGGTCCCTACTAGAGACGAGCAGTACTTC.

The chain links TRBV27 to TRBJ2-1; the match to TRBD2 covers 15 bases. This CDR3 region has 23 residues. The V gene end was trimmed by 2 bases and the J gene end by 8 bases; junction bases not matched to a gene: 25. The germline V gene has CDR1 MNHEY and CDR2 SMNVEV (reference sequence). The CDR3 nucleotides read TGTGCCAGCAGTTTAGTAGTGTCAGTAAGGACTAGCGGGAGGGCCGTAGCAGTTCATGAGCAGTTCTTC. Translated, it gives CASSLVVSVRTSGRAVAVHEQFF.

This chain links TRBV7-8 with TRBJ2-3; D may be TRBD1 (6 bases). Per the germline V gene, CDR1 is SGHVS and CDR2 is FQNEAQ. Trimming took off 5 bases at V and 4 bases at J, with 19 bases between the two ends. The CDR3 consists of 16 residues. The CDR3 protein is CASSKEWGPQSDTQYF. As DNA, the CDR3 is TGTGCCAGCAGCAAGGAGTGGGGGCCCCAATCAGATACGCAGTATTTT.

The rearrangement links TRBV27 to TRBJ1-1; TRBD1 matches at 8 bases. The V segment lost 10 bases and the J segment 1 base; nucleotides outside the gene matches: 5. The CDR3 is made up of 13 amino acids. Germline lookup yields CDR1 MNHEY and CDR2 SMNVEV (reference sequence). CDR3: CATRDRTNTEAFF. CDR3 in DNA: TGTGCCACCCGGGACAGGACGAACACTGAAGCTTTCTTT.

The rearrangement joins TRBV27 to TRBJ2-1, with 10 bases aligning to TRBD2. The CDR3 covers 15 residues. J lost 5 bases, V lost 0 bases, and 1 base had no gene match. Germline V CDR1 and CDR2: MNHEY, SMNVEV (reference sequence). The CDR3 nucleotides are TGTGCCAGCAGTTTATCGACTAGCGGGCACAATGAGCAGTTCTTC. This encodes CASSLSTSGHNEQFF.

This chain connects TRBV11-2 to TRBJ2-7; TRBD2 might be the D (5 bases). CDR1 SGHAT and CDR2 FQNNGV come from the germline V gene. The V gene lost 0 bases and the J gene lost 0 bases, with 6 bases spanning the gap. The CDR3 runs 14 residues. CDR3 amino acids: CASSLEGSSYEQYF. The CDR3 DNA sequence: TGTGCCAGCAGCTTAGAAGGGAGCTCCTACGAGCAGTACTTC.